The 27 T cell receptor beta chains below were found in one sample sequenced in a study of blood T cell repertoires in COVID-19. Profiling relied on immunoSEQ multiplex PCR, and the TCRdb table lists in-frame clones only, not all of them. This table has about 59,000 clones, 70% to 75% appearing once. Sequencing was done on a sample of peripheral blood. Receptor source: a woman in her 70s with acute or convalescent COVID-19.

The V gene is TRBV9, the J gene TRBJ1-1; maybe TRBD1 (5 bases). The CDR3 contains 15 residues. CDR1 is SGDLS, CDR2 YYNGEE, per germline. The ends were cut back, 0 bases at V and 7 bases at J, with 16 bases in the middle. The CDR3 DNA sequence: TGTGCCAGCAGCGTAGACTCGCAGGGCGCCCTTGAAGCTTTCTTT. Translated, it gives CASSVDSQGALEAFF.

This chain joins TRBV6-5 and TRBJ2-6; tentatively, D is TRBD1 (5 bases). The CDR3 loop spans 15 amino acids. The V and J ends lost 4 bases and 3 bases respectively, with 10 bases between them. Per the germline V gene, CDR1 is MNHEY and CDR2 is SVGAGI. This CDR3 is CASSSRVGGANVLTF. Here the CDR3 DNA reads TGTGCCAGCAGTTCCAGGGTAGGTGGGGCCAACGTCCTGACTTTC.

With respect to this clone: The CDR3 ends on some other residue instead of the conserved phenylalanine or tryptophan, so this is likely a read error. The limits of the CDR3 on the DNA are not certain, so only TCRdb's listed CDR3 is given. The rearrangement joins TRBV21-1 to TRBJ2-7; no check of the table's D call, TRBD2, against the DNA was made. TRBV21-1 is listed as a pseudogene. The CDR3 is 10 amino acids long, termini counted. The CDR3 here is CASSKDSTAG.

This clone has a single count. The chain has TRBV5-6 and TRBJ2-3; TRBD2 aligns across 8 bases. CDR3 size: 17 residues. J was trimmed by 1 base and V by 2 bases; bases with no gene match: 9. Germline V lookup: CDR1 SGHDT, CDR2 YYEEEE. The CDR3 is CASSLHGGDRGTDTQYF. CDR3 DNA sequence: TGTGCCAGCAGCTTACACGGGGGGGACCGGGGCACAGATACGCAGTATTTT.

V and J are TRBV18 and TRBJ1-6; D possibly corresponds to TRBD1 (6 bases). The CDR3 spans 14 residues. Germline loops: CDR1 KGHSH, CDR2 LQKENI. With 1 base removed from V and 5 bases from J, the gap between germline ends came to 6 bases. The CDR3 is CASSPQGDNSPLHF. CDR3 nucleotide sequence: TGTGCCAGCTCACCACAGGGGGATAATTCACCCCTCCACTTT.

V usage is TRBV7-9 and J usage is TRBJ1-5; D remains unclear. V shed 7 bases and J shed 7 bases, with 11 bases lying between them. CDR1 is SEHNR and CDR2 is FQNEAQ in the germline V gene (reference sequence). The CDR3 is 12 amino acids. CDR3 sequence: CASTLPGQPQHF. For the CDR3, the DNA is TGTGCCAGCACTCTCCCGGGACAGCCCCAGCATTTT. Variable domain in full (rest from reference TRBV7-9 and TRBJ1-5): DTGVSQNPRHKITKRGQNVTFRCDPISEHNRLYWYRQTLGQGPEFLTYFQNEAQLEKSRLLSDRFSAERPKGSFSTLEIQRTEQGDSAMYLCASTLPGQPQHFGDGTRLSIL.

This clone has a count of ten or more. The V call is TRBV12-5, the J call TRBJ1-6; no clear D. Germline V gives CDR1 LGHNT, CDR2 FRNRAP. The ends were cut back, 3 bases at V and 6 bases at J, with 9 bases in the middle. The CDR3 extends over 14 amino acids. The CDR3 loop reads CASGFSGSNSPLHF. CDR3 DNA sequence: TGTGCTAGTGGTTTTTCAGGTTCTAATTCACCCCTCCACTTT.

This clone was seen repeatedly, ten times or more. This chain links TRBV27 with TRBJ2-7; 9 bases fit TRBD1. Losses at the gene ends were 6 bases for V and 1 base for J; bases not matched to a gene: 10. CDR1 and CDR2 from the germline V gene are MNHEY and SMNVEV (reference sequence). This CDR3 is 16 amino acids long. The CDR3 DNA follows: TGTGCCAGCAGACCAAGACGGGACAGGGTATCCTACGAGCAGTACTTC. Its protein product is CASRPRRDRVSYEQYF.

The chain employs TRBV5-1 and TRBJ2-2, with 8 bases identical to TRBD2. Losses at the gene ends were 2 bases for V and 5 bases for J; bases not matched to a gene: 8. The CDR3 covers 16 residues. The germline gives CDR1 SGHRS, CDR2 YFSETQ. The CDR3 loop reads CASSLSGSGVTGELFF. The CDR3 nucleotides read TGCGCCAGCAGCTTATCTGGTAGCGGGGTTACCGGGGAGCTGTTTTTT.

This clone was detected once. The rearrangement links TRBV3-1 (or the pseudogene TRBV3-2) to TRBJ1-2, with TRBD1 as a possible D gene (5 bases). This CDR3 has 15 residues. V gave up 5 bases and J gave up 3 bases, with 16 bases separating them. Germline V gene data show CDR1 as LGHDT and CDR2 as YNNKEL (reference sequence). For the CDR3, the DNA is TGTGCCAGCAGCTCCTCGAGCGGGGCATACTATGGCTACACCTTC. Translation gives CASSSSSGAYYGYTF.

The chain couples TRBV29-1 to TRBJ2-1, with 7 bases lining up with TRBD2. The V and J ends lost 7 bases and 3 bases, in that order; junction bases with no gene match: 12. Germline CDR1 reads SQVTM; CDR2 reads ANQGSEA. The CDR3 runs to 15 residues. This chain's CDR3 is CSALSGDGIYNEQFF. CDR3 bases: TGCAGCGCTCTAAGCGGGGACGGTATCTACAATGAGCAGTTCTTC.

A word on this clone: The junction and the germline gene differ at one end; a read error may be behind it. V gene TRBV5-1 combines with J gene TRBJ1-2; 12 nucleotides line up with TRBD1. Germline V CDR1 and CDR2: SGHRS, YFSETQ. This CDR3 has 16 amino acids. CDR3 sequence (DNA): TGCGCCAGCAGCTCCGGGACAGGGGGCGTTAACTGTGGCTACACCTTC. Protein: CASSSGTGGVNCGYTF.

This clone was observed a handful of times. The chain couples TRBV5-6 to TRBJ1-1; 8 bases fit TRBD1. CDR1 and CDR2 from the germline V gene are SGHDT and YYEEEE. V lost 0 bases to trimming and J lost 3 bases; unmatched junction nucleotides: 1. The CDR3 runs 14 residues. CDR3 loop: CASSLGRGHTEAFF. The CDR3 DNA reads as TGTGCCAGCAGCTTGGGCAGGGGGCACACTGAAGCTTTCTTT.

The chain combines TRBV10-3 with TRBJ2-7, with 9 bases lining up with TRBD1. The CDR3 spans 15 residues. V trimming: 5 bases; J trimming: 6 bases; junction bases outside the gene matches: 11. From germline, CDR1 is ENHRY and CDR2 SYGVKD. Here the CDR3 reads CAISPTGDRVSEQYF. CDR3 coding DNA: TGTGCCATCAGTCCCACCGGGGACAGGGTAAGCGAGCAGTACTTC.

The J gene is TRBJ2-7, the V gene TRBV21-1; the tabulated D call, TRBD2, remains unverified against the DNA. TRBV21-1 is described as a pseudogene. This CDR3 is built from 14 residues. CDR3: CASSWNYISYEQYF. The DNA of the CDR3 is TGTGCCAGCAGCTGGAACTACATCTCCTACGAGCAGTACTTC.

This clone has a single count. V and J are TRBV19 and TRBJ1-1; D is possibly TRBD1 (5 bases). The ends were cut back, 4 bases at V and 0 bases at J, with 9 bases in the middle. This CDR3 region has 14 residues. Germline V gene data show CDR1 as LNHDA and CDR2 as SQIVND (reference sequence). The CDR3, as DNA: TGTGCCAGTAGTAGACAGTCCATGAACACTGAAGCTTTCTTT. Translating it yields CASSRQSMNTEAFF.

CDR3: CASSSSSGTSGEVDTQYF. Written as DNA, the CDR3 is TGTGCCAGCAGCTCAAGCTCCGGGACTAGCGGGGAGGTAGATACGCAGTATTTT. This chain uses TRBV7-6 with TRBJ2-3, with TRBD2 identical over 13 bases. The germline CDR1 and CDR2 sequences are SGHVS and FNYEAQ. The CDR3 has 18 residues. The ends lost 4 bases at V and 5 bases at J; junction bases unmatched: 12. Combining the CDR3 with reference TRBV7-6 and TRBJ2-3 gives the whole variable domain GAGVSQSPRYKVTKRGQDVALRCDPISGHVSLYWYRQALGQGPEFLTYFNYEAQQDKSGLPNDRFSAERPEGSISTLTIQRTEQRDSAMYRCASSSSSGTSGEVDTQYFGPGTRLTVL.

V usage is TRBV5-6 and J usage is TRBJ1-5, with 7 positions matching TRBD1. Per the germline V gene, CDR1 is SGHDT and CDR2 is YYEEEE. This CDR3 has 15 amino acids. V was clipped by 3 bases and J by 4 bases; unmatched bases: 7. CDR3 nucleotide sequence: TGTGCCAGCAGCTCGAAGAACAGGGGAAATCAGCCCCAGCATTTT. This translates into CASSSKNRGNQPQHF.

The chain couples TRBV7-9 to TRBJ2-1; D not resolved. The CDR3 runs 13 residues. Trimming left V 4 bases short and J 7 bases short, with 11 bases between. Germline assignment: CDR1 SEHNR and CDR2 FQNEAQ (reference sequence). The CDR3 coding sequence is TGTGCCAGCAGCTCCCGGGTCGGGAATGAGCAGTTCTTC. Amino acids: CASSSRVGNEQFF.

This sequence joins TRBV5-7 and TRBJ1-2, with 10 bases lining up with TRBD1. TRBV5-7 qualifies as an ORF whose function is uncertain. The CDR3 has 16 amino acids. With 4 bases clipped from V and 4 bases from J, the junction kept 10 bases outside the gene matches. The CDR3 nucleotides are TGTGCCAGCAGCCTCACCTGGACAGGGGGTCCCTATGGCTACACCTTC. Translated: CASSLTWTGGPYGYTF.

V usage is TRBV4-2 and J usage is TRBJ2-7, with TRBD1 matching 9 bases. With V trimmed by 5 bases and J by 5 bases, 10 bases remained unmatched. The CDR3 runs to 15 residues. From germline, CDR1 is LGHNA and CDR2 YNFKEQ. DNA for the CDR3: TGTGCCAGCAGCTCGGGACAGGGTATCCCCCACGAGCAGTACGTC. This gives the protein CASSSGQGIPHEQYV.

CDR3 coding DNA: TGTGCCAGCAACAGGGAAAGCTCCTATAATTCACCCCTCCACTTT. As protein: CASNRESSYNSPLHF. The chain has TRBV2 and TRBJ1-6; tentatively, D is TRBD1 (6 bases). V was trimmed by 7 bases and J by 0 bases, leaving 10 bases between them. Germline CDR1 is SNHLY and CDR2 is FYNNEI. This CDR3 contains 15 residues. Full variable domain (missing parts from reference TRBV2 and TRBJ1-6): EPEVTQTPSHQVTQMGQEVILRCVPISNHLYFYWYRQILGQKVEFLVSFYNNEISEKSEIFDDQFSVERPDGSNFTLKIRSTKLEDSAMYFCASNRESSYNSPLHFGNGTRLTVT.

This chain connects TRBV18 to TRBJ2-1, with 7 nucleotides matching TRBD1. The CDR3 covers 16 residues. The V gene end was trimmed by 6 bases and the J gene end by 1 base; junction bases not matched to a gene: 9. The germline CDR1 and CDR2 sequences are KGHSH and LQKENI. The CDR3 loop is CASSRGHKNSYNEQFF. The DNA for the CDR3 is TGTGCCAGCTCGAGGGGGCACAAGAATTCCTACAATGAGCAGTTCTTC.

V is TRBV5-4 and J is TRBJ2-7; TRBD1 is a possible D gene (6 bases). This CDR3 is built from 15 residues. CDR1 SGHNT and CDR2 YYREEE come from the germline V gene (reference sequence). Trimming stripped 4 bases from V and 3 bases from J, with 17 bases between. This CDR3 reads CASSLGTTGYYEQYF. The CDR3 region has the DNA TGTGCCAGCAGCCTAGGGACGACAGGTTACTACGAGCAGTACTTC.

The chain uses TRBV7-2 and TRBJ2-3; a weak D match, TRBD1 (5 bases). The CDR3 covers 15 residues. The ends were cut back, 3 bases at V and 2 bases at J, with 12 bases in the middle. Looked up from germline, CDR1 is SGHTA and CDR2 is FQGNSA. This CDR3 reads CASSFMGLDTDTQYF. The CDR3 nucleotides read TGTGCCAGCAGCTTTATGGGGCTTGACACAGATACGCAGTATTTT.

This clone has a single count. The V call is TRBV7-9, the J call TRBJ2-6; TRBD1 might be the D (6 bases). With 4 bases removed from V and 0 bases from J, the gap between germline ends came to 16 bases. Germline V gene sequence: CDR1 SEHNR, CDR2 FQNEAQ (reference sequence). This CDR3 contains 18 residues. In nucleotides, the CDR3 is TGTGCCAGCAGCTCCCTTCGAGTAGGGGGCTCTGGGGCCAACGTCCTGACTTTC. Translated: CASSSLRVGGSGANVLTF.

This clone was seen only once. This chain connects TRBV18 to TRBJ1-6; 7 nucleotides line up with TRBD1. Germline CDR1 KGHSH, CDR2 LQKENI. The CDR3 extends over 16 amino acids. V lost 4 bases and J lost 0; bases outside the gene matches: 3. The CDR3 DNA reads TGTGCCAGCTCACAACAGGGGAGCTCCTATAATTCACCCCTCCACTTT. Encoded protein: CASSQQGSSYNSPLHF.